This T cell receptor beta chain was sequenced during a study of blood T cell repertoires in COVID-19. Study as a whole: Sample material is recorded as cDNA or gDNA derived from T cells, B-cell-depleted T cells, or PBMCs.

The trim removed 2 bases at V and 1 base at J, leaving 7 bases unmatched. CDR1 is KGHSH, CDR2 LQKENI, per germline. CDR3 length: 17 amino acids. Data came from immunoSEQ multiplex PCR; TCRdb stores just in-frame clones and leaves some out. Among fewer than 250,000 clones listed, around 81% were seen once. The sequenced sample consisted of PBMCs or T cells enriched from blood (not recorded which). The origin of this receptor is a woman aged 45-65 years with acute COVID-19. The chain links TRBV18 to TRBJ2-2; 7 bases match TRBD2. The CDR3 is CASSPSRGSLNTGELFF. The DNA of the CDR3 is TGTGCCAGCTCACCAAGTCGCGGGAGTCTGAACACCGGGGAGCTGTTTTTT.